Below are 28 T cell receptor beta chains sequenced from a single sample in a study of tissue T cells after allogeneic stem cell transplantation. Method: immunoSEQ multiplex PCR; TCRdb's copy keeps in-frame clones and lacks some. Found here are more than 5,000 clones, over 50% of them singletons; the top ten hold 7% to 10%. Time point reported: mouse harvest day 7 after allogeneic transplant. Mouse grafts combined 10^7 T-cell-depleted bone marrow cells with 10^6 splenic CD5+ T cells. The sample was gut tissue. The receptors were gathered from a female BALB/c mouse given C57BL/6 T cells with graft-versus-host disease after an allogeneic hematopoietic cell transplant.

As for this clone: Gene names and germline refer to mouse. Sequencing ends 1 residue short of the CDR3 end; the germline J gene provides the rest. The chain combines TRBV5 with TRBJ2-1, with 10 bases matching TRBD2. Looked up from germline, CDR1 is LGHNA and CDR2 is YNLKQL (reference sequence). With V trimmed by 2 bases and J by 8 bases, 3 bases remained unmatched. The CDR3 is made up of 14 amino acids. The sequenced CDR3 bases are TGTGCCAGCAGCCAATACTGGGGGGGGCCTGAGCAGTTC. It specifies CASSQYWGGPEQF. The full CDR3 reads CASSQYWGGPEQFF.

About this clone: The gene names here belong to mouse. The chain's CDR3 is CASGDARGKISNERLFF. The part of the CDR3 DNA that was read is TGTGCCAGCGGTGATGCCCGGGGCAAAATTTCCAACGAAAGATTATTT. The chain has TRBV13-2 and TRBJ1-4; D is possibly TRBD1 (5 bases). The read stops 1 residue short of the end of the CDR3; the missing end is completed from the germline J gene. The CDR3 length is 17 residues. Germline loops: CDR1 NNHNN, CDR2 SYGAGS (reference sequence). Trimming stripped 0 bases from V and 0 bases from J, with 12 bases between.

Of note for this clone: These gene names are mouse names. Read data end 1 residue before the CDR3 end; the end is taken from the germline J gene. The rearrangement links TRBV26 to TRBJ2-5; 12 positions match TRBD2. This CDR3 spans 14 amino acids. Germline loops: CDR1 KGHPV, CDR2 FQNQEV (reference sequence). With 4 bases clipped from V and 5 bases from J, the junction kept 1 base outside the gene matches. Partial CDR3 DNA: TGTGCCAGCAGTCGGACTGGGGGGGGAGACACCCAGTAC. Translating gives CASSRTGGGDTQY. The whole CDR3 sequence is CASSRTGGGDTQYF.

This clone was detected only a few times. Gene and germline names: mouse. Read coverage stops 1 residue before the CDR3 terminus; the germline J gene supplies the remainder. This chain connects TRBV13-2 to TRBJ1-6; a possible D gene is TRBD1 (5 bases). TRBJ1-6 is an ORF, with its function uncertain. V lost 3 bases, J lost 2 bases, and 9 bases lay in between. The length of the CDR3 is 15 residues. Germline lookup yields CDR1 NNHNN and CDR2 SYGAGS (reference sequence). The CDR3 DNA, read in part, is TGTGCCAGCGGTGGGGGCACCCCCTATAATTCGCCCCTCTAC. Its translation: CASGGGTPYNSPLY. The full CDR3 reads CASGGGTPYNSPLYF.

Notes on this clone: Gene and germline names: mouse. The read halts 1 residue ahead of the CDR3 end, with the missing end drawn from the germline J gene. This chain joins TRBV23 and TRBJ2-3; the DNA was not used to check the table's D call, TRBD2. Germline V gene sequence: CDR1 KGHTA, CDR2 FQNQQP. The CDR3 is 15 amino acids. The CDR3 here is CSSSQSWGSAETLYF. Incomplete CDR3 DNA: TGCTCCAGCAGTCAATCCTGGGGGAGTGCAGAAACGCTGTAT.

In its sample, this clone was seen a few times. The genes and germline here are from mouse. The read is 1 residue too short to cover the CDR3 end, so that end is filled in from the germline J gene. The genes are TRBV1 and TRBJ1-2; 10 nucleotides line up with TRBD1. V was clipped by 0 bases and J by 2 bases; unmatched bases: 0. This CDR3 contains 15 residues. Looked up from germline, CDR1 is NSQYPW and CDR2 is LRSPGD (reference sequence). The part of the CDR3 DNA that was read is TGCACCTGCAGTGCAGAGGGACAGGGGAACTCCGACTACACC. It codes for CTCSAEGQGNSDYT. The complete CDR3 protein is CTCSAEGQGNSDYTF.

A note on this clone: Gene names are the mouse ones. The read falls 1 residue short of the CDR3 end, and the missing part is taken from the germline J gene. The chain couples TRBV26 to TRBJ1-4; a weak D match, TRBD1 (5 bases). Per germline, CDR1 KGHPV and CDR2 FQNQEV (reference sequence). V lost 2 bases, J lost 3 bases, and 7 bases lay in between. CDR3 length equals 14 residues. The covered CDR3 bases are TGTGCCAGCAGTCTGCCGGGACCCAACGAAAGATTATTT. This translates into CASSLPGPNERLF. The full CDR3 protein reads CASSLPGPNERLFF. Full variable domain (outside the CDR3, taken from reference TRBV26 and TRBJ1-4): NSKVIQTPRYLVKGQGQKAKMRCIPEKGHPVVFWYQQNKNNEFKFLINFQNQEVLQQIDMTEKRFSAECPSNSPCSLEIQSSEAGDSALYLCASSLPGPNERLFFGHGTKLSVL.

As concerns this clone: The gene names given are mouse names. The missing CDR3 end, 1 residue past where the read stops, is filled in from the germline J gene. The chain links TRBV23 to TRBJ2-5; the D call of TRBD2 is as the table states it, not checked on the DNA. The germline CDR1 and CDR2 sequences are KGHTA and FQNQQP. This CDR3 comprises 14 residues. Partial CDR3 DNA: TGCTCCAGCAGTCAACTGGGGGGGGAAGACACCCAGTAC. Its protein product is CSSSQLGGEDTQY. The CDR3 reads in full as CSSSQLGGEDTQYF. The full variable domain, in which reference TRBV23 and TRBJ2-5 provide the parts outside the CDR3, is DAAVTQKPRYLIKMKGQEAEMKCIPEKGHTAVFWYQQKQSKELKFLIYFQNQQPLDQIDMVKERFSAVCPSSSLCSLGIRTCEAEDSALYLCSSSQLGGEDTQYFGPGTRLLVL.

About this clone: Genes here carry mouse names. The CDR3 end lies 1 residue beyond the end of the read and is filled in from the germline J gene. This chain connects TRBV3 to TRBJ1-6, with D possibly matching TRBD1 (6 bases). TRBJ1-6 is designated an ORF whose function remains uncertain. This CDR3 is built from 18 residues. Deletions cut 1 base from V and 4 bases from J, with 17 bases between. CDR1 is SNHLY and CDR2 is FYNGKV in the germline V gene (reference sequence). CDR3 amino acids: CASSLGTEKKRYNSPLYF. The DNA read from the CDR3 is TGTGCCAGCAGCTTAGGGACAGAAAAAAAAAGATATAATTCGCCCCTCTAC.

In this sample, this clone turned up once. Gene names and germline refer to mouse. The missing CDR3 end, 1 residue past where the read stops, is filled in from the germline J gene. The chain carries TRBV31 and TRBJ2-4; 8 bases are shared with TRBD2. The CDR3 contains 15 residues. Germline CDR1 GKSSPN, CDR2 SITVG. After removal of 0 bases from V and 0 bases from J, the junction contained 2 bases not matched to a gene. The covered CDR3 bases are TGTGCCTGGAGTCTAGTGGGGGGGAGTCAAAACACCTTGTAC. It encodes CAWSLVGGSQNTLY. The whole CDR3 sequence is CAWSLVGGSQNTLYF.

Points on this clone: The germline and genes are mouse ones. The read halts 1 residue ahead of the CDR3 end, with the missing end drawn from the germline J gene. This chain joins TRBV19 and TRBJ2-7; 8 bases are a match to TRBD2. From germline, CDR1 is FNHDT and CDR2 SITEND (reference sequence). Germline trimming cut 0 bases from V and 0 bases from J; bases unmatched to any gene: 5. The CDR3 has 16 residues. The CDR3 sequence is CASSIAGGTHSYEQYF. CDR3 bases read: TGTGCCAGCAGTATAGCTGGGGGGACTCACTCCTATGAACAGTAC.

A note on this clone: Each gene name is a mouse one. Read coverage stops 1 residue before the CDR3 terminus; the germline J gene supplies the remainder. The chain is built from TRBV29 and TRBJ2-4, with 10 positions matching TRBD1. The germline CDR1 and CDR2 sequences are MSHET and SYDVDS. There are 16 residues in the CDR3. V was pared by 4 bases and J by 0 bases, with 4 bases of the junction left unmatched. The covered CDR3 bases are TGTGCTAGCAGTTGGGACAGGGGAGCTAGTCAAAACACCTTGTAC. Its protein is CASSWDRGASQNTLY. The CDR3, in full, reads CASSWDRGASQNTLYF.

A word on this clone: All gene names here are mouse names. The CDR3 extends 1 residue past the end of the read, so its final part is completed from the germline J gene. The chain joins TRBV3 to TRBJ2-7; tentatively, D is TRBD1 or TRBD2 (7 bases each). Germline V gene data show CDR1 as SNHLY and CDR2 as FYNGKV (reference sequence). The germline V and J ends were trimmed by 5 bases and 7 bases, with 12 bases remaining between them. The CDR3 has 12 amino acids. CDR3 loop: CASSQGGREQYF. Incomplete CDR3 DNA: TGTGCCAGCAGCCAGGGGGGGAGGGAACAGTAC.

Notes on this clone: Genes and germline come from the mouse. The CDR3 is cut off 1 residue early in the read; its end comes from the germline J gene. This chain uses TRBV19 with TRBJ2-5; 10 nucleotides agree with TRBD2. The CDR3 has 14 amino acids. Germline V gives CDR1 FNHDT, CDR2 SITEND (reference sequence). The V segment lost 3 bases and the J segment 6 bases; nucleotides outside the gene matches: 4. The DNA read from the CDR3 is TGTGCCAGCAGTAGACTGGGGGGACTGGACACCCAGTAC. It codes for CASSRLGGLDTQY. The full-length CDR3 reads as CASSRLGGLDTQYF.

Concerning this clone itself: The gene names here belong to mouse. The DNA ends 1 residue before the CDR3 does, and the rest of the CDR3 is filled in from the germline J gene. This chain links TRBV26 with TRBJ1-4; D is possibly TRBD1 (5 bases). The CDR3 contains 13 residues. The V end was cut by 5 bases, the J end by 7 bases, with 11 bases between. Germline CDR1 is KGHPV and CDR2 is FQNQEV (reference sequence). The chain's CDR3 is CASSVGRGERLFF. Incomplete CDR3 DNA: TGTGCCAGCAGTGTGGGGCGCGGCGAAAGATTATTT.

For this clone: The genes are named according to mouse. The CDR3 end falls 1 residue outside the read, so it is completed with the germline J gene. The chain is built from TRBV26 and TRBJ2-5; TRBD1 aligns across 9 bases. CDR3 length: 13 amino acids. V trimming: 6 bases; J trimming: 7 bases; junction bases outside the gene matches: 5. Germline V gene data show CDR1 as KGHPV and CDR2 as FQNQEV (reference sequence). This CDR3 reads CASSRGQGHTQYF. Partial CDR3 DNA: TGTGCCAGCAGCCGGGGACAGGGTCACACCCAGTAC.

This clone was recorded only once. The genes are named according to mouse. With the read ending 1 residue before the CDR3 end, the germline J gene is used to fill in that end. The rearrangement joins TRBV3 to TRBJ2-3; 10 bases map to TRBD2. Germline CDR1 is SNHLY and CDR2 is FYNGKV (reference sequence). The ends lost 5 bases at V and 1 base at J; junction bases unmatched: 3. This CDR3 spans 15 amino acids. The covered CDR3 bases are TGTGCCAGCAGCCAGGGACTGGGGCGTGCAGAAACGCTGTAT. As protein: CASSQGLGRAETLY. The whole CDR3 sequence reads CASSQGLGRAETLYF.

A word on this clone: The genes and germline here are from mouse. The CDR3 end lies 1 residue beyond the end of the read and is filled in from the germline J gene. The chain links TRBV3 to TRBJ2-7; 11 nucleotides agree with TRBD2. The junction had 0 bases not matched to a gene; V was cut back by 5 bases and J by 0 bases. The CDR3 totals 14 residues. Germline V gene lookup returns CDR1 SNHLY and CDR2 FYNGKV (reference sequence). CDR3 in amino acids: CASSDWGGSYEQYF. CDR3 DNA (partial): TGTGCCAGCAGCGACTGGGGGGGCTCCTATGAACAGTAC.

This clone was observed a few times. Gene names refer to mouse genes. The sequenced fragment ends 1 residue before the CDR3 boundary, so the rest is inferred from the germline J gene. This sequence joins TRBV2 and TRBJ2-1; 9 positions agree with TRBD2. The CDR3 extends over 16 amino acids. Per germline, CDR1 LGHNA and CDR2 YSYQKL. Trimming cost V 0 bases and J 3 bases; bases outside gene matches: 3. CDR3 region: CASSQDRGLGYAEQFF. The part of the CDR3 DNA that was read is TGTGCCAGCAGCCAAGATAGGGGACTGGGCTATGCTGAGCAGTTC.

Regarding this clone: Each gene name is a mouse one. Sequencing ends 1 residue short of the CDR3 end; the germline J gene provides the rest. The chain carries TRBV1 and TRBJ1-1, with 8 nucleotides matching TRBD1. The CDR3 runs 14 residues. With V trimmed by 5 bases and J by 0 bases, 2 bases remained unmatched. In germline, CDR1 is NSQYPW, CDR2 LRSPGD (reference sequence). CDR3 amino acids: CTCSRGQANTEVFF. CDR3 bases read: TGCACCTGCAGTAGGGGACAGGCAAACACAGAAGTCTTC.

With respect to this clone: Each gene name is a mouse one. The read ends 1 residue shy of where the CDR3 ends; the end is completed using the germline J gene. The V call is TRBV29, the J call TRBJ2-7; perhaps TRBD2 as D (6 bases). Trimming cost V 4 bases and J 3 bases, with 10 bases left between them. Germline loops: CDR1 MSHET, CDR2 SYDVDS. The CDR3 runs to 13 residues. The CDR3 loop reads CASSSGLFYEQYF. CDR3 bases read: TGTGCTAGCAGTTCGGGACTCTTCTATGAACAGTAC.

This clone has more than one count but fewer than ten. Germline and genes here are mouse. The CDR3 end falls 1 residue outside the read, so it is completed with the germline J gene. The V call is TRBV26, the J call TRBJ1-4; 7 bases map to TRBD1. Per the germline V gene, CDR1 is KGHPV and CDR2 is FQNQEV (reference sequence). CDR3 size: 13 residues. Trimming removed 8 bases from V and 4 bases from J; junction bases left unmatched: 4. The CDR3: CASAGTVNERLFF. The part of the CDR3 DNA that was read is TGTGCCAGCGCCGGGACAGTCAACGAAAGATTATTT.

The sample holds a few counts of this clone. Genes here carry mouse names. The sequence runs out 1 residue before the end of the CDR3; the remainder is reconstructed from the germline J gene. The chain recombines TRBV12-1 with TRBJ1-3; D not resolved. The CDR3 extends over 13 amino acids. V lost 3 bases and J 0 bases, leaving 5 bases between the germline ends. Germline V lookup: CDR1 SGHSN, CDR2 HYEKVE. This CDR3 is CASSKVSGNTLYF. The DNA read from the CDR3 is TGTGCCAGCTCTAAAGTTTCTGGAAATACGCTCTAT.

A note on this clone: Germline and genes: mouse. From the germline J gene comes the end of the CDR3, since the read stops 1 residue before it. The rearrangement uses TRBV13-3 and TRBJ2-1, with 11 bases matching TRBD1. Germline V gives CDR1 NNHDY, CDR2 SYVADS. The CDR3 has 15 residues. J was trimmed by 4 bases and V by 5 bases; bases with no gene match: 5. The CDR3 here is CASRGTGGGYAEQFF. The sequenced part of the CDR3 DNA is TGTGCCAGCAGGGGGACAGGGGGGGGGTATGCTGAGCAGTTC.

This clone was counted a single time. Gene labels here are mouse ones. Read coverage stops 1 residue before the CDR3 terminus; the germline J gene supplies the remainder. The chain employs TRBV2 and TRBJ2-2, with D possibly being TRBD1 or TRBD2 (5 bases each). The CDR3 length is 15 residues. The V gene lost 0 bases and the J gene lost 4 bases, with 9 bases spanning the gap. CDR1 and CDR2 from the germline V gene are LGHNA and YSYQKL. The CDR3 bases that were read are TGTGCCAGCAGCCAAGACGGGGGTGGCACCGGGCAGCTCTAC. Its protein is CASSQDGGGTGQLY. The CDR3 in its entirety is CASSQDGGGTGQLYF.

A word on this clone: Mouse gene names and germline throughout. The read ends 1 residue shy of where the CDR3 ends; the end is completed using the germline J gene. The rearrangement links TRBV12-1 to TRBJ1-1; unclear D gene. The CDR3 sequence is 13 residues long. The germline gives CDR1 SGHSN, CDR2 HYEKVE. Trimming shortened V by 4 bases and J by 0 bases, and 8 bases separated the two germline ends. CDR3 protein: CASSPRANTEVFF. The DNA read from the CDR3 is TGTGCCAGCTCCCCGCGGGCAAACACAGAAGTCTTC.

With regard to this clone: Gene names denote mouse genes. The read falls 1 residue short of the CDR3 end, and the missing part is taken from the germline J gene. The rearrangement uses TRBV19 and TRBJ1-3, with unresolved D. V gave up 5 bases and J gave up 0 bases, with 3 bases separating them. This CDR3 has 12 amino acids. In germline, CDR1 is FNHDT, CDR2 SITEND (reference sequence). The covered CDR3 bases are TGTGCCAGCAGATTTTCTGGAAATACGCTCTAT. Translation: CASRFSGNTLY. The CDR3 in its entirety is CASRFSGNTLYF.

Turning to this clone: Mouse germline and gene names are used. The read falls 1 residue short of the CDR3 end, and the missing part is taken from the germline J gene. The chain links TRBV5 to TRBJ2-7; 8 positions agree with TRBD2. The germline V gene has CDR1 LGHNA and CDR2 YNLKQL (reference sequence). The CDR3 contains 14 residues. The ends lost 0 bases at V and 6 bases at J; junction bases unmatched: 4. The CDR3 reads CASSQDWGAPEQYF. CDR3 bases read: TGTGCCAGCAGCCAAGACTGGGGGGCGCCTGAACAGTAC.